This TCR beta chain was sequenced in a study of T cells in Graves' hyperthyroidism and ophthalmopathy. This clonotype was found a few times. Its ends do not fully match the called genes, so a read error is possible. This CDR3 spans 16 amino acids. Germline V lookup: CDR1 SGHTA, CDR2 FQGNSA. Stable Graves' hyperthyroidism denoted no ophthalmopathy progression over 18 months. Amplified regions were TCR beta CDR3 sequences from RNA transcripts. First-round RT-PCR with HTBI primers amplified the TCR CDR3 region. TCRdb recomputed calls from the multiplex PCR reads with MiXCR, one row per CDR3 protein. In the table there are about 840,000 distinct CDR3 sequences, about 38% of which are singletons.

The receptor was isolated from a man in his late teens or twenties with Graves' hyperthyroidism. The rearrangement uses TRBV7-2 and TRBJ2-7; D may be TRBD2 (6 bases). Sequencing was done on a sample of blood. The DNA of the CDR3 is TGCGCCAGCAGCCCCCAGGACCGGGGGTCCTCCTACGAGCAGTACTTC. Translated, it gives CASSPQDRGSSYEQYF.